Below are 29 T cell receptor beta chains sequenced from a single sample in a study of cytomegalovirus exposure and HLA in healthy donors. The PCR made use of 60 Vbeta and 13 Jbeta primers. The protocol was immunoSEQ multiplex PCR, while the TCRdb copy is restricted to in-frame clones and leaves out a portion. The sample lists more than 100,000 clones; 74% were seen once. Sequenced material: PBMCs. The receptors were sampled from a woman between 50 and 59 years old in good health and CMV-seropositive.

This rearrangement joins TRBV10-2 to TRBJ1-2; 8 bases are shared with TRBD1. The germline V gene encodes CDR1 WSHSY and CDR2 SAAADI. This CDR3 spans 15 amino acids. The junction had 10 bases not matched to a gene; V was cut back by 3 bases and J by 7 bases. CDR3 in amino acids: CASSDSEQGGGGYTF. In DNA, the CDR3 is TGCGCCAGCAGTGATTCAGAACAGGGGGGAGGTGGCTACACCTTC.

This clone was counted only a few times. The rearrangement joins TRBV5-6 to TRBJ2-1, with 8 bases lining up with TRBD2. In germline, CDR1 is SGHDT, CDR2 YYEEEE. This CDR3 region has 16 residues. Trimming at V came to 2 bases and at J to 6 bases, leaving 10 bases not matched to a gene. This chain's CDR3 is CASSFRTAGGINEQFF. CDR3 DNA sequence: TGTGCCAGCAGCTTCAGGACCGCGGGAGGTATCAATGAGCAGTTCTTC.

The chain uses TRBV27 and TRBJ1-2; 7 positions match TRBD1. The CDR3 sequence is 12 residues long. Germline trimming cut 6 bases from V and 7 bases from J; bases unmatched to any gene: 5. Germline V gives CDR1 MNHEY, CDR2 SMNVEV (reference sequence). The CDR3 DNA sequence: TGTGCCAGCAGCACAGGGGAGGCTGGCTACACCTTC. Translated: CASSTGEAGYTF.

The chain links TRBV5-1 to TRBJ2-3; TRBD2 is a possible D gene (6 bases). The CDR3 length is 13 residues. V lost 2 bases and J 4 bases, leaving 8 bases between the germline ends. Germline CDR1 reads SGHRS; CDR2 reads YFSETQ. CDR3 loop: CASSFAGSDTQYF. CDR3 nucleotide sequence: TGCGCCAGCAGCTTCGCGGGGTCAGATACGCAGTATTTT. The variable domain in full, with the rest retrieved from reference TRBV5-1 and TRBJ2-3, is KAGVTQTPRYLIKTRGQQVTLSCSPISGHRSVSWYQQTPGQGLQFLFEYFSETQRNKGNFPGRFSGRQFSNSRSEMNVSTLELGDSALYLCASSFAGSDTQYFGPGTRLTVL.

This chain connects TRBV29-1 to TRBJ2-5; D perhaps matches TRBD2 (5 bases). The V end was cut by 7 bases, the J end by 5 bases, with 14 bases between. The germline gives CDR1 SQVTM, CDR2 ANQGSEA. The CDR3 length is 12 residues. The CDR3 here is CSARTRRETQYF. The CDR3 coding sequence is TGCAGCGCCAGGACTCGTCGGGAGACCCAGTACTTC.

The chain couples TRBV10-2 to TRBJ2-7; 11 bases line up with TRBD1. V was pared by 2 bases and J by 6 bases, with 6 bases of the junction left unmatched. Looked up from germline, CDR1 is WSHSY and CDR2 is SAAADI. CDR3 length equals 15 residues. In DNA, the CDR3 is TGCGCCAGCAGTGAGGTTACCGGGACAGGGGGCGAGCAGTACTTC. It translates to CASSEVTGTGGEQYF.

This clone was seen a handful of times. The chain recombines TRBV30 with TRBJ1-2; perhaps TRBD1 as D (5 bases). The CDR3 consists of 12 residues. Trimming pared 4 bases from V and 5 bases from J, leaving 11 bases between. Per the germline V gene, CDR1 is GTSNPN and CDR2 is SVGIG (reference sequence). The chain's CDR3 is CAWNLGGYGYTF. CDR3 sequence (DNA): TGTGCCTGGAACCTTGGGGGGTATGGCTACACCTTC.

V is TRBV5-6 and J is TRBJ1-1; possibly TRBD1 for D (5 bases). The V end lost 1 base, the J end lost 0 bases, and 7 bases lay between the germline ends. Germline loops: CDR1 SGHDT, CDR2 YYEEEE. This CDR3 has 14 amino acids. The chain's CDR3 is CASSLWGVNTEAFF. The CDR3 nucleotides read TGTGCCAGCAGCTTGTGGGGGGTGAACACTGAAGCTTTCTTT.

CDR3 DNA sequence: TGTGCCACCAACCTAGGAGGGGGCGACTATGGCTACACCTTC. Its translation: CATNLGGGDYGYTF. V and J are TRBV2 and TRBJ1-2, with 7 positions matching TRBD1. The ends lost 10 bases at V and 3 bases at J; junction bases unmatched: 11. This CDR3 contains 14 residues. Germline V lookup: CDR1 SNHLY, CDR2 FYNNEI.

Written as DNA, the CDR3 is TGCGCCAGCGCACGGGACAGAAGCTCTGGAAACACCATATATTTT. It encodes CASARDRSSGNTIYF. This chain links TRBV5-1 with TRBJ1-3, with 7 bases matching TRBD1. This CDR3 is built from 15 residues. The trim removed 7 bases at V and 0 bases at J, leaving 7 bases unmatched. From germline, CDR1 is SGHRS and CDR2 YFSETQ.

The chain carries TRBV7-9 and TRBJ2-1; 13 bases fit TRBD2. The CDR3 has 16 amino acids. Germline CDR1 SEHNR, CDR2 FQNEAQ (reference sequence). With V trimmed by 5 bases and J by 5 bases, 6 bases remained unmatched. CDR3 region: CASSPGTSGVDNEQFF. CDR3 in DNA: TGTGCCAGCAGCCCGGGGACTAGCGGGGTCGACAATGAGCAGTTCTTC.

Comments on this clone: One junction end does not reproduce the germline sequence, and a read error may be involved. V usage is TRBV29-1 and J usage is TRBJ1-2; TRBD1 might be the D (5 bases). The CDR3 extends over 8 amino acids. Germline loops: CDR1 SQVTM, CDR2 ANQGSEA. The CDR3 coding sequence is TGCAGCGCCGGGGGGGTCTCCTTC. Translation gives CSAGGVSF. The full variable domain, rest sourced from reference TRBV29-1 and TRBJ1-2, is SAVISQKPSRDICQRGTSLTIQCQVDSQVTMMFWYRQQPGQSLTLIATANQGSEATYESGFVIDKFPISRPNLTFSTLTVSNMSPEDSSIYLCSAGGVSFGSGTRLTVV.

The chain combines TRBV5-4 with TRBJ2-1; 13 nucleotides line up with TRBD2. Germline CDR1 and CDR2: SGHNT and YYREEE (reference sequence). The junction had 15 bases not matched to a gene; V was cut back by 3 bases and J by 12 bases. This CDR3 comprises 17 residues. CDR3 nucleotide sequence: TGTGCCAGCAGCTCACCTGGTTGGGGGACTAGCGGGGCCGGGCAGTTCTTC. Amino acids: CASSSPGWGTSGAGQFF.

The chain joins TRBV7-2 to TRBJ1-2, with D hard to call. The CDR3 covers 14 residues. Looked up from germline, CDR1 is SGHTA and CDR2 is FQGNSA. Trimming removed 2 bases from V and 4 bases from J, with 11 bases in between. The CDR3 is CASSLTDGSYGYTF. The CDR3 coding sequence is TGTGCCAGCAGCTTAACCGACGGGAGCTATGGCTACACCTTC.

This clone appeared a single time. This sequence joins TRBV30 and TRBJ2-6; the D is unclear. The CDR3 is made up of 14 amino acids. Per the germline V gene, CDR1 is GTSNPN and CDR2 is SVGIG (reference sequence). With 7 bases removed from V and 1 base from J, the gap between germline ends came to 11 bases. This CDR3 reads CASDVSSGANVLTF. The CDR3 DNA reads TGTGCCTCAGATGTCTCATCTGGGGCCAACGTCCTGACTTTC.

This clone was seen a single time. Relative to the germline gene, one junction end is altered; a read error may explain this. Within the sample, other DNA sequences also encode this same CDR3. V is TRBV29-1 and J is TRBJ2-7; TRBD1 is a possible D gene (7 bases). The CDR3 spans 13 residues. Germline CDR1 SQVTM, CDR2 ANQGSEA. This CDR3 reads CSAVTGEASEQYF. CDR3 bases: TGCAGCGCCGTAACAGGGGAGGCCTCCGAGCAGTATTTC.

CDR3 loop: CASSRGGGETQYF. CDR3 nucleotides: TGTGCCAGCAGCCGTGGGGGAGGAGAGACCCAGTACTTC. The chain uses TRBV11-2 and TRBJ2-5; maybe TRBD2 (6 bases). Trimming left V 5 bases short and J 4 bases short, with 11 bases between. Germline V lookup: CDR1 SGHAT, CDR2 FQNNGV. The CDR3 loop spans 13 amino acids.

This chain links TRBV7-9 with TRBJ2-7; TRBD2 might be the D (5 bases). The CDR3 has 15 residues. The V end was cut by 5 bases, the J end by 7 bases, with 21 bases between. Per germline, CDR1 SEHNR and CDR2 FQNEAQ (reference sequence). The DNA of the CDR3 is TGTGCCAGCAGCCATAGGGCCGCTCCCCGCGGGGAGCAGTACTTC. Its protein is CASSHRAAPRGEQYF.

This clone appeared a single time. The chain couples TRBV6-5 to TRBJ1-6; D gene uncertain. The CDR3 length is 16 residues. Germline V gene lookup returns CDR1 MNHEY and CDR2 SVGAGI. The V end lost 2 bases, the J end lost 7 bases, and 15 bases lay between the germline ends. The CDR3 nucleotides are TGTGCCAGCAGTTACGATGAGGGTTTGGGAAATTCACCCCTCCACTTT. Amino acids: CASSYDEGLGNSPLHF.

The V call is TRBV5-5, the J call TRBJ2-5, with 7 bases fitting TRBD1. The germline gives CDR1 SGHKS, CDR2 YYEKEE (reference sequence). The CDR3 has 17 residues. The V segment lost 2 bases and the J segment 0 bases; nucleotides outside the gene matches: 10. CDR3 loop: CASSFWDSPHYQETQYF. For the CDR3, the DNA is TGTGCCAGCAGCTTTTGGGACAGTCCGCACTACCAAGAGACCCAGTACTTC. Complete variable domain (other parts from reference TRBV5-5 and TRBJ2-5): DAGVTQSPTHLIKTRGQQVTLRCSPISGHKSVSWYQQVLGQGPQFIFQYYEKEERGRGNFPDRFSARQFPNYSSELNVNALLLGDSALYLCASSFWDSPHYQETQYFGPGTRLLVL.

V and J are TRBV19 and TRBJ1-3; 7 positions agree with TRBD1. Trimming removed 9 bases from V and 4 bases from J; junction bases left unmatched: 6. Germline V gives CDR1 LNHDA, CDR2 SQIVND (reference sequence). The CDR3 is 13 amino acids. CDR3 DNA sequence: TGTGCCAGCGGGACAGATCGCGGAAACACCATATATTTT. The encoded protein is CASGTDRGNTIYF.

CDR3 in amino acids: CASSILAGGRNQPQHF. The CDR3 DNA sequence: TGTGCCAGTAGTATACTGGCTGGCGGGCGAAATCAGCCCCAGCATTTT. The chain joins TRBV19 to TRBJ1-5; the D is unclear. V was pared by 2 bases and J by 4 bases, with 15 bases between. CDR3 length: 16 residues. The V gene's germline CDR1 is LNHDA and CDR2 SQIVND (reference sequence).

This clone was recorded only once. The CDR3, as DNA: TGTGCCAGCAGTCTCGTCCCAGGGCCAGATACGCAGTATTTT. This encodes CASSLVPGPDTQYF. The V gene is TRBV7-9, the J gene TRBJ2-3; possibly TRBD1 for D (5 bases). The CDR3 is made up of 14 amino acids. From germline, CDR1 is SEHNR and CDR2 FQNEAQ (reference sequence). The ends were cut back, 6 bases at V and 4 bases at J, with 14 bases in the middle. The whole variable domain, remainder taken from reference TRBV7-9 and TRBJ2-3, is DTGVSQNPRHKITKRGQNVTFRCDPISEHNRLYWYRQTLGQGPEFLTYFQNEAQLEKSRLLSDRFSAERPKGSFSTLEIQRTEQGDSAMYLCASSLVPGPDTQYFGPGTRLTVL.

This rearrangement joins TRBV10-2 to TRBJ2-3; 7 bases fit TRBD2. J lost 5 bases, V lost 3 bases, and 5 bases had no gene match. CDR3 length: 14 amino acids. Germline V lookup: CDR1 WSHSY, CDR2 SAAADI. DNA for the CDR3: TGCGCCAGCAGTGAAGAGCGGGGTGGAGATACGCAGTATTTT. It specifies CASSEERGGDTQYF.

J is TRBJ2-7 and V is TRBV4-1, with D perhaps TRBD1 (5 bases). Germline V gene sequence: CDR1 MGHRA, CDR2 YSYEKL. The germline V and J ends were trimmed by 1 base and 3 bases, with 10 bases remaining between them. CDR3 length equals 14 residues. The chain's CDR3 is CASSQGLRGYEQYF. CDR3 nucleotides: TGCGCCAGCAGCCAAGGACTTAGGGGCTACGAGCAGTACTTC.

This clone was counted between two and nine times. The CDR3 coding sequence is TGTGCCATCAACGGACAGGGAAACACCATATATTTT. Amino acid sequence: CAINGQGNTIYF. The chain couples TRBV10-3 to TRBJ1-3; D may be TRBD1 (6 bases). CDR3 size: 12 residues. The germline V gene encodes CDR1 ENHRY and CDR2 SYGVKD. V was trimmed by 7 bases and J by 4 bases, leaving 8 bases between them.

This clone was seen only a few times. The rearrangement joins TRBV6-5 to TRBJ1-1; 8 bases line up with TRBD1. V lost 4 bases and J lost 3; bases outside the gene matches: 7. The germline V gene encodes CDR1 MNHEY and CDR2 SVGAGI. This CDR3 spans 15 amino acids. CDR3 DNA: TGTGCCAGCAGTTTGACAGGGGCGGGGTACACTGAAGCTTTCTTT. It yields the protein CASSLTGAGYTEAFF.

The CDR3 loop is CASSLYSTDTQYF. CDR3 DNA: TGTGCCAGCAGCCTCTATTCCACAGATACGCAGTATTTT. The chain uses TRBV6-1 and TRBJ2-3; D gene uncertain. Trimming shortened V by 6 bases and J by 2 bases, and 9 bases separated the two germline ends. Germline V gene sequence: CDR1 MNHNS, CDR2 SASEGT. The CDR3 runs to 13 residues.

The chain recombines TRBV7-6 with TRBJ2-3; the match to TRBD2 covers 7 bases. CDR1 SGHVS and CDR2 FNYEAQ come from the germline V gene. CDR3 length: 16 amino acids. J gave up 0 bases and V 5 bases, and 8 bases lay outside the gene matches. CDR3 DNA sequence: TGTGCCAGCAGCCCGATGGGAGGGCATAGCACAGATACGCAGTATTTT. Residues: CASSPMGGHSTDTQYF.